This T cell receptor (beta chain) came from a study of shared clonotypes between healthy human individuals. Naive CD8 cells, CD45RO-negative and positively selected for CCR7, excluded terminally differentiated effector memory CD45RA+ cells. Germline CDR1 and CDR2: SGHRS and YFSETQ. The CDR3 is 16 residues long. Trimming took 0 bases from V and 1 from J; bases not matched to a gene: 6. An assay was performed, and its level was deep. Here immunoSEQ multiplex PCR was the method, and the copy in TCRdb shows in-frame clones only, minus some. The table lists millions of clones, 85% to 95% of them singletons.

V is TRBV5-1 and J is TRBJ2-7; TRBD2 matches at 8 bases. The sequenced sample consisted of naive CD8+ T cells from PBMCs. This TCR was sampled from a young man in good health. Some clones in this sample may be carry-over from other donors' samples. The CDR3, as DNA: TGCGCCAGCAGCTTGGCCATGTCGGGAGGGTCCTACGAGCAGTACTTC. Translation gives CASSLAMSGGSYEQYF. Supplemented by reference TRBV5-1 and TRBJ2-7, the full variable domain reads KAGVTQTPRYLIKTRGQQVTLSCSPISGHRSVSWYQQTPGQGLQFLFEYFSETQRNKGNFPGRFSGRQFSNSRSEMNVSTLELGDSALYLCASSLAMSGGSYEQYFGPGTRLTVT.